Following are 8 T cell receptor beta chains from one sample sequenced in a study of regulatory T cells in long-lasting Graves disease. Arm-PCR of CDR3 regions with iRepertoire HTBI primers generated TCR beta libraries. Via MiXCR, TCRdb re-called the multiplex PCR reads, giving one row per CDR3 protein. The sample comprises more than 300,000 distinct CDR3 sequences, approximately 25% of which are singletons, and roughly a quarter rests with the top ten. Sample time point: persistent/refractory GD, antithyroid drugs over 5 years with positive TRAb. TCR sequences were obtained from RNA taken from PBMCs. Material: peripheral blood mononuclear cells (PBMCs), obtained when the disease was refractory, from a patient treated with antithyroid drugs. The origin of the receptors is a middle-aged woman with Graves disease.

The chain recombines TRBV28 with TRBJ2-2, with TRBD2 matching over 7 bases. V shed 4 bases and J 1 base; nucleotides not matched to a gene: 12. The CDR3 totals 18 residues. Germline V gene sequence: CDR1 MDHEN, CDR2 SYDVKM. The CDR3 DNA reads as TGTGCCAGCAGTTCCCCCACCGGGACTAAGAAGAACACCGGGGAGCTGTTTTTT. It specifies CASSSPTGTKKNTGELFF.

The chain combines TRBV2 with TRBJ2-7, with D possibly TRBD2 on 5 matching bases. This CDR3 has 12 amino acids. Germline V lookup: CDR1 SNHLY, CDR2 FYNNEI. Trimming took off 7 bases at V and 4 bases at J, with 11 bases between the two ends. This chain's CDR3 is CASKRVGYEQYF. CDR3 in DNA: TGTGCCAGCAAGAGGGTGGGGTACGAGCAGTACTTC. Based on the CDR3 plus reference TRBV2 and TRBJ2-7, the full variable domain is EPEVTQTPSHQVTQMGQEVILRCVPISNHLYFYWYRQILGQKVEFLVSFYNNEISEKSEIFDDQFSVERPDGSNFTLKIRSTKLEDSAMYFCASKRVGYEQYFGPGTRLTVT.

This clonotype was picked up a small number of times. CDR3 amino acids: CATSREGGAKNIQYF. In DNA, the CDR3 is TGTGCCACCAGCAGAGAAGGGGGGGCCAAAAACATTCAGTACTTC. The chain links TRBV15 to TRBJ2-4; TRBD1 or TRBD2 may be the D gene (6 bases each). The CDR3 is 15 residues long. Germline V CDR1 and CDR2: LNHNV, YYDKDF (reference sequence). Trimming left V 0 bases short and J 1 base short, with 7 bases between.

In its sample, this clonotype was seen a few times. The chain uses TRBV5-5 and TRBJ2-5; possible D gene TRBD2, 6 bases. Germline V gene data show CDR1 as SGHKS and CDR2 as YYEKEE (reference sequence). The CDR3 spans 17 residues. V lost 2 bases and J 4 bases, leaving 21 bases between the germline ends. This chain's CDR3 is CASSFLVGEARRETQYF. CDR3 sequence (DNA): TGTGCCAGCAGCTTTTTGGTGGGGGAGGCCCGGCGAGAGACCCAGTACTTC.

This clonotype has just a few counts. The chain recombines TRBV27 with TRBJ2-6; TRBD1 or TRBD2 may be the D gene (5 bases each). V was trimmed by 8 bases and J by 0 bases, leaving 17 bases between them. The CDR3 is 17 amino acids. The germline V gene encodes CDR1 MNHEY and CDR2 SMNVEV (reference sequence). CDR3: CASATWDGSSGANVLTF. Written as DNA, the CDR3 is TGTGCCAGCGCTACGTGGGACGGAAGCTCTGGGGCCAACGTCCTGACTTTC.

For the CDR3, the DNA is TGTGCCAGCAGCCAAGAACCCCCTCGTTGGGGGGATCAGCCCCAGCATTTT. This encodes CASSQEPPRWGDQPQHF. This chain joins TRBV3-1 and TRBJ1-5, with D perhaps TRBD1 (5 bases). Trimming pared 0 bases from V and 5 bases from J, leaving 17 bases between. Germline values: CDR1 LGHDT, CDR2 YNNKEL (reference sequence). This CDR3 contains 17 residues. Drawing the rest from reference TRBV3-1 and TRBJ1-5, the complete variable domain is DTAVSQTPKYLVTQMGNDKSIKCEQNLGHDTMYWYKQDSKKFLKIMFSYNNKELIINETVPNRFSPKSPDKAHLNLHINSLELGDSAVYFCASSQEPPRWGDQPQHFGDGTRLSIL.

A remark on this clonotype: Since a much larger clone is just one base distant, this may be a read error. J is TRBJ2-7 and V is TRBV6-2 or TRBV6-3; TRBD1 might be the D (5 bases). Looked up from germline, CDR1 is MNHEY and CDR2 is SVGEGT. The CDR3 extends over 13 amino acids. CDR3 protein: CVSRLTGAYEQYF. Here the CDR3 DNA reads TGTGTCAGTCGACTTACAGGAGCCTACGAGCAGTACTTC.

The chain combines TRBV5-1 with TRBJ2-7, with a tentative D call TRBD1 (6 bases). Germline V gives CDR1 SGHRS, CDR2 YFSETQ. The CDR3 length is 15 residues. V lost 4 bases, J lost 6 bases, and 20 bases lay in between. The CDR3 region is CASSEQIQGSSEQYF. The CDR3 nucleotides read TGCGCCAGCAGCGAACAAATACAGGGTTCGTCCGAGCAGTACTTC.